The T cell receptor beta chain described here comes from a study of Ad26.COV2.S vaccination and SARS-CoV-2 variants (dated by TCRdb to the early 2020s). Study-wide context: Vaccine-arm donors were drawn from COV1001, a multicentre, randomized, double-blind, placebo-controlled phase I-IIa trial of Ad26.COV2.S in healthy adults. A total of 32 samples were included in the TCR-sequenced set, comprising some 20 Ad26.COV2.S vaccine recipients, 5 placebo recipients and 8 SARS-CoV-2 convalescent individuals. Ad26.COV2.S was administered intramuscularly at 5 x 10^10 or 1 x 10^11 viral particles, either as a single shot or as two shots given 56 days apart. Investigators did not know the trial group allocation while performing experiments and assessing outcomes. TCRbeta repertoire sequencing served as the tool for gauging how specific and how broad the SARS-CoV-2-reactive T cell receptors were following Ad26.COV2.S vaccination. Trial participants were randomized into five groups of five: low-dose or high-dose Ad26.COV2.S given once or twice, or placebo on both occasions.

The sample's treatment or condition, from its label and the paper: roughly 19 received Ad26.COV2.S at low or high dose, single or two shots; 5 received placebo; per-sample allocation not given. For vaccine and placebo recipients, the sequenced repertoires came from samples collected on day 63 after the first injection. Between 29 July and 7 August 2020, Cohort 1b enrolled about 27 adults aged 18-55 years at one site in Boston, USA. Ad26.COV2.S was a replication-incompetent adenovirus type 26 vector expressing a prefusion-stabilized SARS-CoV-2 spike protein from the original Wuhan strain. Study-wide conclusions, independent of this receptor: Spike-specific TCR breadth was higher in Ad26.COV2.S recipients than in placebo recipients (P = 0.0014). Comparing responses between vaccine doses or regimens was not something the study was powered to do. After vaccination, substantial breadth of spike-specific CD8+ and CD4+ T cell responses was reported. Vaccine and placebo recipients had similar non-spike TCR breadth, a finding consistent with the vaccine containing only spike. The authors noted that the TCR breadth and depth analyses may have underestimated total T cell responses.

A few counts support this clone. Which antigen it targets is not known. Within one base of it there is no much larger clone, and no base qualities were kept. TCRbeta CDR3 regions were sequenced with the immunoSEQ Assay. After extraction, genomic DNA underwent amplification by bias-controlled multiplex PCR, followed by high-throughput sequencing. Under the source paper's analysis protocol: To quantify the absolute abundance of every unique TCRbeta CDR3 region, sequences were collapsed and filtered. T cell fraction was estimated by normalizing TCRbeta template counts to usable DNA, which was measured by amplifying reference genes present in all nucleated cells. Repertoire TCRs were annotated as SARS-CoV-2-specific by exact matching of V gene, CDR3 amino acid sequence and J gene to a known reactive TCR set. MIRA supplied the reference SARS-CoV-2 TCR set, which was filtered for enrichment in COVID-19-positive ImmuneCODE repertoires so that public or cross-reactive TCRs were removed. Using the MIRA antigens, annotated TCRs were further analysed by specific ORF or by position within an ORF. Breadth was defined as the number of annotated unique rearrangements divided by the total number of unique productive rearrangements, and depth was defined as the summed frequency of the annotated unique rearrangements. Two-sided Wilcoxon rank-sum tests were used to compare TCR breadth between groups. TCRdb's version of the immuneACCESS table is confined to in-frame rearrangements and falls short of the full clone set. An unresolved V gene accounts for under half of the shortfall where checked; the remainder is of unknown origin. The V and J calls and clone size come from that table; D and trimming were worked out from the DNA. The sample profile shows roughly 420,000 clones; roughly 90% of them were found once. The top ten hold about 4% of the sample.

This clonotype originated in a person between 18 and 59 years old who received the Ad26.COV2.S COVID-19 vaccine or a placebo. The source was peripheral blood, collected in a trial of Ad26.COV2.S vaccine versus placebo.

The DNA sequence is as follows: TGTGCCAGCAGCCAGACAGGGGCTGGAAACACCATATATTTT. This translates into CASSQTGAGNTIYF. Here the chain combines TRBV7-7 and TRBJ1-3; the junction holds 8 bases that match TRBD1. The CDR3, from cysteine to phenylalanine, totals 14 residues. Only the CDR3 portion is preserved as DNA: 42 bases, with reading frame beginning at the first base. For this chain, trimming is 5 bases at the V end and 2 bases at the J end, and the number of junction bases without a gene match is 2. CDR1 and CDR2 are read off the germline V gene (reference sequence) as SSHAT and FNYEAQ. Full variable domain (CDR3 extended with the reference TRBV7-7 and TRBJ1-3 proteins): GAGVSQSPRYKVTKRGQDVTLRCDPISSHATLYWYQQALGQGPEFLTYFNYEAQPDKSGLPSDRFSAERPEGSISTLTIQRTEQRDSAMYRCASSQTGAGNTIYFGEGSWLTVV.